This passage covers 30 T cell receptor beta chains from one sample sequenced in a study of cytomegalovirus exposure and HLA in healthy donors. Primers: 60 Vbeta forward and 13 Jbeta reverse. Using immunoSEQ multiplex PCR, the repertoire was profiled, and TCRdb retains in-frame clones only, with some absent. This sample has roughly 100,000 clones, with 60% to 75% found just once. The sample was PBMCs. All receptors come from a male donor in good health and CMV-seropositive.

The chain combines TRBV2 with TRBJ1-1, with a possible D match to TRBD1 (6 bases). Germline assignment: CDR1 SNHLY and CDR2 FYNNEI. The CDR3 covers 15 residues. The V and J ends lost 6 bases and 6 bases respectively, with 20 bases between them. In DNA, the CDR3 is TGTGCCAGCAGCCCCATGGGCCGGGGGGCTGCTGAAGCTTTCTTT. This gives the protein CASSPMGRGAAEAFF. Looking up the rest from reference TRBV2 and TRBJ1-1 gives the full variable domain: EPEVTQTPSHQVTQMGQEVILRCVPISNHLYFYWYRQILGQKVEFLVSFYNNEISEKSEIFDDQFSVERPDGSNFTLKIRSTKLEDSAMYFCASSPMGRGAAEAFFGQGTRLTVV.

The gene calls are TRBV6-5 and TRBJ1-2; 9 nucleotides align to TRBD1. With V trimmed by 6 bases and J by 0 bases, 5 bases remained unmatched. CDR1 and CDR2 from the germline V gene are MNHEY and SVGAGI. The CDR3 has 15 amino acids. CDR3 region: CASRTGTGPNYGYTF. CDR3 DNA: TGTGCCAGCAGAACCGGGACAGGGCCTAACTATGGCTACACCTTC.

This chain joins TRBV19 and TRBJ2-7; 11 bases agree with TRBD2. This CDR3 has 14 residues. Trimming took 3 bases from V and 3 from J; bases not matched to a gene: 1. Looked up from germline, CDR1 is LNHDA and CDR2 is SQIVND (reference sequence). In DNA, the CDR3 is TGTGCCAGTAGTATGGGACTAGCGGACTACGAGCAGTACTTC. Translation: CASSMGLADYEQYF.

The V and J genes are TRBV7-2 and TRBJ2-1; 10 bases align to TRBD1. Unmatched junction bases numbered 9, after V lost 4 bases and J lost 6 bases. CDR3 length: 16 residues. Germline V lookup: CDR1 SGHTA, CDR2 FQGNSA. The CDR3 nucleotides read TGTGCCAGCAGCTACCGTAGGGACAGGGGCTTCAATGAGCAGTTCTTC. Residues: CASSYRRDRGFNEQFF.

CDR3 region: CASSAQGRAHTDTQYF. DNA of the CDR3: TGTGCCAGCTCAGCCCAGGGGAGAGCTCACACAGATACGCAGTATTTT. V usage is TRBV18 and J usage is TRBJ2-3, with D possibly matching TRBD1 (6 bases). Trimming took 5 bases from V and 2 from J, leaving 17 bases between them. The V gene's germline CDR1 is KGHSH and CDR2 LQKENI. The CDR3 sequence is 16 residues long.

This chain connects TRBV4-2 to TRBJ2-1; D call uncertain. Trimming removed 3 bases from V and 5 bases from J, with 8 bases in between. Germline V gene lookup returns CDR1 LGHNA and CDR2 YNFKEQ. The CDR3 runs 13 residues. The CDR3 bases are TGTGCCAGCAGCCATAGTGCCCACAATGAGCAGTTCTTC. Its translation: CASSHSAHNEQFF.

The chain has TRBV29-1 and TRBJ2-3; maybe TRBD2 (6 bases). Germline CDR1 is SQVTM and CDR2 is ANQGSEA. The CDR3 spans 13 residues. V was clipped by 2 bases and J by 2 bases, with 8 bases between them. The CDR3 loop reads CSVERGATDTQYF. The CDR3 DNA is TGCAGCGTTGAACGCGGGGCCACAGATACGCAGTATTTT.

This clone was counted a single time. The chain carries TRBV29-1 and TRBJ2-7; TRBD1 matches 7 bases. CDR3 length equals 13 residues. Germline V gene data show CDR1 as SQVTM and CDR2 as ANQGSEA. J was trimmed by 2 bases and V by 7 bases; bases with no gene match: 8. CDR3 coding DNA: TGCAGCGCCCGTCGACAGGGTACCTACGAGCAGTACTTC. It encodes CSARRQGTYEQYF.

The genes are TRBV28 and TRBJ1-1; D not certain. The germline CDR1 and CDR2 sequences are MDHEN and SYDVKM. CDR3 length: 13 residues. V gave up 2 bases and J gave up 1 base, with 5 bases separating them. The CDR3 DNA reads TGTGCCAGCAGTTTACGGGGGAACACTGAAGCTTTCTTT. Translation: CASSLRGNTEAFF.

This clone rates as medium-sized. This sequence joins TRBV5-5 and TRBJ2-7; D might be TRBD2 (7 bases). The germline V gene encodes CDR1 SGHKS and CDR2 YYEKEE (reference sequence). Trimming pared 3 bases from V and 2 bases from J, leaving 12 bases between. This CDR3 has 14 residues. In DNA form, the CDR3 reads TGTGCCAGCAGCTGGGGCGGGGGCGCCTACGAGCAGTACTTC. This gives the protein CASSWGGGAYEQYF. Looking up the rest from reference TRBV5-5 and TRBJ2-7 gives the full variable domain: DAGVTQSPTHLIKTRGQQVTLRCSPISGHKSVSWYQQVLGQGPQFIFQYYEKEERGRGNFPDRFSARQFPNYSSELNVNALLLGDSALYLCASSWGGGAYEQYFGPGTRLTVT.

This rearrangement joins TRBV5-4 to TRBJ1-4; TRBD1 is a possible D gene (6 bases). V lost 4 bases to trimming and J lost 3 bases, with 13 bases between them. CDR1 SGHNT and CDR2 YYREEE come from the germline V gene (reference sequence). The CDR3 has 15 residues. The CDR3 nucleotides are TGTGCCAGCAGCCTCGTACAGGGATCTAATGAAAAACTGTTTTTT. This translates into CASSLVQGSNEKLFF.

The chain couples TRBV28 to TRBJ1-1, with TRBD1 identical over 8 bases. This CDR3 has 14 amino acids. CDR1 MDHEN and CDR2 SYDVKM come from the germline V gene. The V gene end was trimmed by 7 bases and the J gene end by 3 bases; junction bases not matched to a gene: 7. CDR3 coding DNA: TGTGCCAGCAACCCGACAGGGGCTTACACTGAAGCTTTCTTT. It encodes CASNPTGAYTEAFF.

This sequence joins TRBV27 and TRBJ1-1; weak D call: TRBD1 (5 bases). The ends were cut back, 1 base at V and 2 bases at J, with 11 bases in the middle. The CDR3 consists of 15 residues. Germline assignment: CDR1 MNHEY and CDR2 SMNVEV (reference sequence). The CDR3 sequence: CASSLLWGPNTEAFF. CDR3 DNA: TGTGCCAGCAGTTTATTATGGGGCCCCAACACTGAAGCTTTCTTT.

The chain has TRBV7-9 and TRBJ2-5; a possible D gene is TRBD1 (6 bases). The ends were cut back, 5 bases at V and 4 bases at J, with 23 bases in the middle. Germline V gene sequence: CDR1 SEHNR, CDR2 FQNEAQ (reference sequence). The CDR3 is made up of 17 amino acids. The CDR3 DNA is TGTGCCAGCAGCCCTAGAGCTGGGGGCCATCCAACAGAGACCCAGTACTTC. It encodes CASSPRAGGHPTETQYF.

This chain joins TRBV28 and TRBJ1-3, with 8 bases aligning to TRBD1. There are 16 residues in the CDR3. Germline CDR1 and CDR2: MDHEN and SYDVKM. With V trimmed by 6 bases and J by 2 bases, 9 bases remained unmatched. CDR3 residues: CASSFRDRRTGNTIYF. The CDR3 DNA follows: TGTGCCAGCAGCTTCCGGGACAGGAGAACTGGAAACACCATATATTTT. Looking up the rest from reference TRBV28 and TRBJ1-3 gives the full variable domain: DVKVTQSSRYLVKRTGEKVFLECVQDMDHENMFWYRQDPGLGLRLIYFSYDVKMKEKGDIPEGYSVSREKKERFSLILESASTNQTSMYLCASSFRDRRTGNTIYFGEGSWLTVV.

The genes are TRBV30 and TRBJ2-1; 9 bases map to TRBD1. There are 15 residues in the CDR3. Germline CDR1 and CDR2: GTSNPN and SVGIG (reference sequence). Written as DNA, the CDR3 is TGTGCGTTCCAACAGGGGGCAAGGGTCTACAATGAGCAGTTCTTC. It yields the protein CAFQQGARVYNEQFF.

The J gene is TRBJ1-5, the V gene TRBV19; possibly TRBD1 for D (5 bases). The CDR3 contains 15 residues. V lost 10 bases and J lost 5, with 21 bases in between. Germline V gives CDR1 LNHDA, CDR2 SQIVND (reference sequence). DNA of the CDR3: TGTGCCACCCAAATGCGTTGGGTAGGGGATCAGCCCCAGCATTTT. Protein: CATQMRWVGDQPQHF.

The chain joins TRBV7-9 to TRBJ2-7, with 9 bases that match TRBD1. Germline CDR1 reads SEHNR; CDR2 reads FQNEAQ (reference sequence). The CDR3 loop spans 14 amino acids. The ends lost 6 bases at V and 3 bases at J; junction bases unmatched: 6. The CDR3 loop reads CASSQQGASYEQYF. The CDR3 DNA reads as TGTGCCAGCAGTCAACAGGGGGCAAGCTACGAGCAGTACTTC. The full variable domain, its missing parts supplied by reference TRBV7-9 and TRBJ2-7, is DTGVSQNPRHKITKRGQNVTFRCDPISEHNRLYWYRQTLGQGPEFLTYFQNEAQLEKSRLLSDRFSAERPKGSFSTLEIQRTEQGDSAMYLCASSQQGASYEQYFGPGTRLTVT.

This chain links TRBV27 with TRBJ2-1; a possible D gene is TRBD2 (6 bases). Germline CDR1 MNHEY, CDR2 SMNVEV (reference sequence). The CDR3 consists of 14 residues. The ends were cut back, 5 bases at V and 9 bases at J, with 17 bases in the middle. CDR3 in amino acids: CASSPPLAAGEQFF. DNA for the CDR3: TGTGCCAGCAGTCCCCCATTAGCGGCTGGTGAGCAGTTCTTC.

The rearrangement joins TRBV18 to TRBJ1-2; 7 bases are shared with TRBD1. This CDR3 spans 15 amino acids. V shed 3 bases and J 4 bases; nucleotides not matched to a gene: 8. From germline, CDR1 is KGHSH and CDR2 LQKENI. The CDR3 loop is CASSPSPWDSYGYTF. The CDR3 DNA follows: TGTGCCAGCTCACCCTCCCCCTGGGACAGCTATGGCTACACCTTC.

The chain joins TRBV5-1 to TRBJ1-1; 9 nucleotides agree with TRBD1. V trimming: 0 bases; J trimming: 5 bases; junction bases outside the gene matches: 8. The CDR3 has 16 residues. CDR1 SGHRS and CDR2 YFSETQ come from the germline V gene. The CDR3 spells CASSLEGQGKGTEAFF. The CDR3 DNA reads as TGCGCCAGCAGCTTGGAGGGACAGGGCAAAGGTACTGAAGCTTTCTTT.

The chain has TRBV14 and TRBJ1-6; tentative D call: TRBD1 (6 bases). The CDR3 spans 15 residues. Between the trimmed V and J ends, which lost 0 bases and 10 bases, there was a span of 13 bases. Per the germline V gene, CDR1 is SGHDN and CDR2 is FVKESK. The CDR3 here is CASSQDNRVGSPLHF. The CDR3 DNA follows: TGTGCCAGCAGCCAAGATAACAGGGTTGGCTCACCCCTCCACTTT.

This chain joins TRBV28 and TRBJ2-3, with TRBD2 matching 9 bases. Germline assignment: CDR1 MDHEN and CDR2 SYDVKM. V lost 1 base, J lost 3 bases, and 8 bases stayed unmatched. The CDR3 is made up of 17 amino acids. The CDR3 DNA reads TGTGCCAGCAGTTTATCAATCCTAGCGGGACATACAGATACGCAGTATTTT. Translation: CASSLSILAGHTDTQYF.

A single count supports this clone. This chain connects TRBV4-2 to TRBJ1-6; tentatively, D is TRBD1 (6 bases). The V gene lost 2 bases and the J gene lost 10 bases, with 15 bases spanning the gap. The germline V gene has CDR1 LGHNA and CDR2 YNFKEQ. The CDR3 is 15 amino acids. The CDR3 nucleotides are TGTGCCAGCAGCCAAACCCCCGGGGGGGGCTCACCCCTCCACTTT. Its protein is CASSQTPGGGSPLHF.

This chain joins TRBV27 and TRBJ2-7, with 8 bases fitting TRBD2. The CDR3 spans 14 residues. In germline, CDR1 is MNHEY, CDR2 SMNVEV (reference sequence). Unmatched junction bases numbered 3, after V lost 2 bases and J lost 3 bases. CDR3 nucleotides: TGTGCCAGCAGTTTAAAACGGGAGGGCTACGAGCAGTACTTC. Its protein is CASSLKREGYEQYF.

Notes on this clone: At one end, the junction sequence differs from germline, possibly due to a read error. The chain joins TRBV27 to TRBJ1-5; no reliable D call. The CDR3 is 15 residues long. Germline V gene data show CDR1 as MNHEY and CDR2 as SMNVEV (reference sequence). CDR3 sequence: CASSFLAGRNQPQNF. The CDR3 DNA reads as TGTGCCAGCAGTTTTCTGGCAGGCCGCAATCAGCCCCAGAATTTT.

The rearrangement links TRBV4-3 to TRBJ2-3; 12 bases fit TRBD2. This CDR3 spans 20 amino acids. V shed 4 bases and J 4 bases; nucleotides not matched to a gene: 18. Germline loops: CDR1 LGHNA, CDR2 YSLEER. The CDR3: CASSRGLAGSGAGAPDTQYF. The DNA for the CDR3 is TGCGCCAGCAGCCGCGGACTAGCGGGATCAGGGGCGGGTGCACCAGATACGCAGTATTTT.

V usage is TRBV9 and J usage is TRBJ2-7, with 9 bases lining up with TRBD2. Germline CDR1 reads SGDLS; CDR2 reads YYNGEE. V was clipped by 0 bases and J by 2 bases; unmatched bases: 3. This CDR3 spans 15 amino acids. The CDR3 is CASSVGPSGAYEQYF. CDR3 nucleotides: TGTGCCAGCAGCGTAGGGCCTAGCGGGGCCTACGAGCAGTACTTC.

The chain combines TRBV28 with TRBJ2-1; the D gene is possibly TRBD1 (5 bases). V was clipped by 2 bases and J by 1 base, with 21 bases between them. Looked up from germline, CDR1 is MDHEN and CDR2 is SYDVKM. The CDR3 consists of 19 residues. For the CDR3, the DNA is TGTGCCAGCAGTTTAGCGAAACCCCTCCAGGGAAGGTCCTACAATGAGCAGTTCTTC. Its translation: CASSLAKPLQGRSYNEQFF.

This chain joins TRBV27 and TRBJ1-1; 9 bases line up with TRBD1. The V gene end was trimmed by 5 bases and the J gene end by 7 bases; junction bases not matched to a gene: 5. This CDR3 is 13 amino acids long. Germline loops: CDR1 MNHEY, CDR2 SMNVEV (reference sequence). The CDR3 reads CASSIDRGCEAFF. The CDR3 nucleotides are TGTGCCAGCAGTATCGACAGGGGGTGTGAAGCTTTCTTT.